A selection of T cell receptor beta chains follows, all from one sample in a study of blood T cell repertoires in COVID-19. TCRdb keeps only in-frame clones here, not all; method: immunoSEQ multiplex PCR. The sample has 200,000 to 250,000 clones, approximately 86% seen once; the top ten hold about a tenth. The specimen was peripheral blood. The origin of the receptors is a woman in her 50s with COVID-19, enrolled during active disease. Both conserved end residues are part of each CDR3. The order of the fields is clone size, V gene, J gene, D gene, CDR3 protein, CDR3 DNA. A D gene is named only where the DNA matches it firmly. Rows give clone size only sometimes, using once, few, many, or a class for an expanded clone.

clone size: NA
V gene: TRBV28
J gene: TRBJ2-2
D gene: TRBD1
CDR3 protein: CASRPQQGAVSTGELFF
CDR3 DNA: TGTGCCAGCAGACCCCAACAGGGGGCGGTAAGCACCGGGGAGCTGTTTTTT

clone size: NA
V gene: TRBV6-5
J gene: TRBJ1-1
D gene: TRBD1
CDR3 protein: CASSSRGRINTEAFF
CDR3 DNA: TGTGCCAGCAGTTCCAGGGGGCGGATAAACACTGAAGCTTTCTTT

clone size: NA
V gene: TRBV6-6
J gene: TRBJ1-2
D gene: NA
CDR3 protein: CASIDRNYGYTF
CDR3 DNA: TGTGCCAGCATCGACAGGAACTATGGCTACACCTTC

clone size: NA
V gene: TRBV6-6
J gene: TRBJ2-7
D gene: NA
CDR3 protein: CASRPTGNSYEQYF
CDR3 DNA: TGTGCCAGCAGACCTACAGGGAACTCCTACGAGCAGTACTTC

clone size: NA
V gene: TRBV30
J gene: TRBJ2-3
D gene: NA
CDR3 protein: CAWSPPGLSTDTQYF
CDR3 DNA: TGTGCCTGGAGCCCCCCGGGACTCAGCACAGATACGCAGTATTTT

clone size: NA
V gene: TRBV18
J gene: TRBJ2-3
D gene: TRBD1
CDR3 protein: CASSPNRGQRTDTQYF
CDR3 DNA: TGTGCCAGCTCACCGAACCGGGGACAGCGCACAGATACGCAGTATTTT

clone size: NA
V gene: TRBV7-2
J gene: TRBJ1-2
D gene: NA
CDR3 protein: CASSPWEGGGYTF
CDR3 DNA: TGTGCCAGCAGCCCCTGGGAGGGAGGGGGCTACACCTTC

clone size: NA
V gene: TRBV30
J gene: TRBJ2-3
D gene: NA
CDR3 protein: CAWSWASLTDTQYF
CDR3 DNA: TGTGCCTGGAGTTGGGCATCCCTCACAGATACGCAGTATTTT

clone size: NA
V gene: TRBV30
J gene: TRBJ1-1
D gene: TRBD1
CDR3 protein: CAWSFQGGFMNTEAFF
CDR3 DNA: TGTGCCTGGAGTTTTCAGGGGGGCTTTATGAACACTGAAGCTTTCTTT

clone size: NA
V gene: TRBV7-2
J gene: TRBJ2-5
D gene: TRBD2
CDR3 protein: CASSPRLAGAQETQYF
CDR3 DNA: TGTGCCAGCAGCCCCAGACTAGCGGGGGCCCAAGAGACCCAGTACTTC

clone size: NA
V gene: TRBV6-2/TRBV6-3
J gene: TRBJ1-5
D gene: NA
CDR3 protein: CASSYGGFGQPQHF
CDR3 DNA: TGTGCCAGCAGTTACGGCGGGTTCGGTCAGCCCCAGCATTTT

clone size: NA
V gene: TRBV27
J gene: TRBJ2-6
D gene: NA
CDR3 protein: CASSPFGANVLTF
CDR3 DNA: TGTGCCAGCAGCCCCTTTGGGGCCAACGTCCTGACTTTC

clone size: NA
V gene: TRBV13
J gene: TRBJ2-2
D gene: NA
CDR3 protein: CASSLGQGPGELFF
CDR3 DNA: TGTGCCAGCAGCTTAGGCCAGGGCCCCGGGGAGCTGTTTTTT

clone size: once
V gene: TRBV5-1
J gene: TRBJ1-3
D gene: NA
CDR3 protein: CASSRSGLNSGNTIYF
CDR3 DNA: TGCGCCAGCAGCCGATCGGGACTTAACTCTGGAAACACCATATATTTT

clone size: NA
V gene: TRBV5-4
J gene: TRBJ2-3
D gene: NA
CDR3 protein: CASSPPRAEGADTQYF
CDR3 DNA: TGTGCCAGCAGCCCGCCCCGGGCCGAGGGCGCAGATACGCAGTATTTT

clone size: NA
V gene: TRBV7-9
J gene: TRBJ2-1
D gene: TRBD1
CDR3 protein: CASRATGDPYNEQFF
CDR3 DNA: TGTGCCAGCAGAGCTACAGGGGATCCCTACAATGAGCAGTTCTTC

clone size: few
V gene: TRBV3-1/TRBV3-2
J gene: TRBJ2-7
D gene: TRBD1
CDR3 protein: CASSQDGGTGAYEQYF
CDR3 DNA: TGTGCCAGCAGCCAAGATGGTGGGACAGGGGCCTACGAGCAGTACTTC

clone size: NA
V gene: TRBV15
J gene: TRBJ2-2
D gene: TRBD2
CDR3 protein: CATSRERGGNTGELFF
CDR3 DNA: TGTGCCACCAGCAGAGAACGGGGGGGCAACACCGGGGAGCTGTTTTTT

clone size: NA
V gene: TRBV29-1
J gene: TRBJ2-6
D gene: TRBD1
CDR3 protein: CSSGTEGSSGANVLTF
CDR3 DNA: TGCAGCTCTGGGACAGAGGGGTCCTCTGGGGCCAACGTCCTGACTTTC

clone size: NA
V gene: TRBV28
J gene: TRBJ1-3
D gene: TRBD1
CDR3 protein: CASIPGGTGGGNTIYF
CDR3 DNA: TGTGCCAGCATCCCGGGGGGGACAGGGGGTGGAAACACCATATATTTT

clone size: few
V gene: TRBV19
J gene: TRBJ1-5
D gene: NA
CDR3 protein: CASSIDRQPQHF
CDR3 DNA: TGTGCCAGTAGTATAGACAGGCAGCCCCAGCATTTT

clone size: NA
V gene: TRBV29-1
J gene: TRBJ1-1
D gene: NA
CDR3 protein: CTLNRGDTEAFF
CDR3 DNA: TGCACCCTGAACCGGGGGGACACTGAAGCTTTCTTT

clone size: NA
V gene: TRBV6-5
J gene: TRBJ1-6
D gene: NA
CDR3 protein: CASNGYGSPLHF
CDR3 DNA: TGTGCCAGCAACGGGTACGGTTCACCCCTCCACTTT

clone size: NA
V gene: TRBV19
J gene: TRBJ1-1
D gene: TRBD1
CDR3 protein: CASSINRGNTEAFF
CDR3 DNA: TGTGCCAGTAGTATCAACAGGGGGAACACTGAAGCTTTCTTT

clone size: NA
V gene: TRBV10-3
J gene: TRBJ1-1
D gene: NA
CDR3 protein: CASNGEGNTEAFF
CDR3 DNA: TGTGCCTCCAATGGGGAGGGGAACACTGAAGCTTTCTTT

clone size: NA
V gene: TRBV28
J gene: TRBJ2-1
D gene: NA
CDR3 protein: CASNSPGRQFF
CDR3 DNA: TGTGCCAGCAATTCTCCAGGCCGGCAGTTCTTC

clone size: NA
V gene: TRBV6-6
J gene: TRBJ1-1
D gene: NA
CDR3 protein: CASKLPRDGTEAFF
CDR3 DNA: TGTGCCAGCAAGTTACCCAGGGATGGTACTGAAGCTTTCTTT

clone size: NA
V gene: TRBV28
J gene: TRBJ1-5
D gene: NA
CDR3 protein: CASSPSLQGFSNQPQHF
CDR3 DNA: TGTGCCAGCAGTCCCTCCCTACAGGGTTTTAGCAATCAGCCCCAGCATTTT

clone size: NA
V gene: TRBV6-5
J gene: TRBJ2-1
D gene: TRBD2
CDR3 protein: CASSLAGGAIEQFF
CDR3 DNA: TGTGCCAGCAGTTTAGCGGGGGGGGCCATTGAGCAGTTCTTC

clone size: NA
V gene: TRBV19
J gene: TRBJ1-2
D gene: NA
CDR3 protein: CASSISVYGYTF
CDR3 DNA: TGTGCCAGTAGTATCTCGGTCTATGGCTACACCTTC

clone size: NA
V gene: TRBV19
J gene: TRBJ1-1
D gene: NA
CDR3 protein: CASSIGSRNTEAFF
CDR3 DNA: TGTGCCAGTAGTATCGGGTCCAGGAACACTGAAGCTTTCTTT

clone size: NA
V gene: TRBV19
J gene: TRBJ2-1
D gene: TRBD1
CDR3 protein: CASNTGGSSYNEQFF
CDR3 DNA: TGTGCCAGTAATACAGGGGGTAGCTCCTACAATGAGCAGTTCTTC

clone size: NA
V gene: TRBV2
J gene: TRBJ1-4
D gene: TRBD1
CDR3 protein: CASSRDRPTTNEKLFF
CDR3 DNA: TGTGCCAGCAGTAGGGACAGGCCTACAACTAATGAAAAACTGTTTTTT

clone size: NA
V gene: TRBV29-1
J gene: TRBJ2-2
D gene: TRBD1
CDR3 protein: CSVEGSTGAGELFF
CDR3 DNA: TGCAGCGTTGAAGGGAGTACAGGGGCCGGGGAGCTGTTTTTT

clone size: NA
V gene: TRBV2
J gene: TRBJ1-2
D gene: TRBD1
CDR3 protein: CASRQGPGTGSGYTF
CDR3 DNA: TGTGCCAGCAGGCAAGGTCCCGGGACAGGGAGCGGCTACACCTTC

clone size: once
V gene: TRBV2
J gene: TRBJ1-6
D gene: TRBD1
CDR3 protein: CASMTGESEAPLHF
CDR3 DNA: TGTGCCAGCATGACAGGGGAATCGGAGGCACCCCTCCACTTT

clone size: NA
V gene: TRBV19
J gene: TRBJ1-1
D gene: NA
CDR3 protein: CASSPTATDTEAFF
CDR3 DNA: TGTGCCAGTAGTCCGACAGCGACCGACACTGAAGCTTTCTTT

clone size: large
V gene: TRBV27
J gene: TRBJ1-2
D gene: TRBD1
CDR3 protein: CASSLQGGNYGYTF
CDR3 DNA: TGTGCCAGCAGTTTACAGGGGGGCAACTATGGCTACACCTTC

clone size: once
V gene: TRBV5-8
J gene: TRBJ2-7
D gene: TRBD1
CDR3 protein: CASSYDRGHEQYF
CDR3 DNA: TGTGCCAGCAGTTACGACAGGGGGCATGAGCAGTACTTC

clone size: NA
V gene: TRBV30
J gene: TRBJ1-2
D gene: NA
CDR3 protein: CAWSRGIDYGYTF
CDR3 DNA: TGTGCCTGGAGTCGGGGGATAGACTATGGCTACACCTTC

clone size: NA
V gene: TRBV19
J gene: TRBJ2-3
D gene: NA
CDR3 protein: CASSPTSTYTDTQYF
CDR3 DNA: TGTGCCAGTAGTCCAACATCCACATACACAGATACGCAGTATTTT

clone size: NA
V gene: TRBV19
J gene: TRBJ1-2
D gene: TRBD1
CDR3 protein: CASSGGGGANYGYTF
CDR3 DNA: TGTGCCAGTAGTGGAGGAGGGGGCGCTAACTATGGCTACACCTTC

clone size: once
V gene: TRBV2
J gene: TRBJ2-2
D gene: NA
CDR3 protein: CASSLRRGRANTGELFF
CDR3 DNA: TGTGCCAGCAGCTTACGGCGAGGGCGTGCGAACACCGGGGAGCTGTTTTTT

clone size: NA
V gene: TRBV24-1
J gene: TRBJ2-3
D gene: TRBD1
CDR3 protein: CATSDSRQGLSTDTQYF
CDR3 DNA: TGTGCCACCAGTGATTCCCGACAGGGCCTCAGCACAGATACGCAGTATTTT

clone size: NA
V gene: TRBV5-4
J gene: TRBJ2-2
D gene: TRBD2
CDR3 protein: CASSKTSGGAKAGELFF
CDR3 DNA: TGTGCCAGCAGCAAGACTAGCGGGGGGGCGAAGGCCGGGGAGCTGTTTTTT

clone size: NA
V gene: TRBV19
J gene: TRBJ2-7
D gene: TRBD2
CDR3 protein: CASSRAGGNSYEQYF
CDR3 DNA: TGTGCCAGTAGTAGAGCGGGGGGGAATTCCTACGAGCAGTACTTC

clone size: NA
V gene: TRBV10-1
J gene: TRBJ2-3
D gene: TRBD2
CDR3 protein: CASSVLAGGPPDTQYF
CDR3 DNA: TGCGCCAGCAGTGTTCTTGCGGGGGGGCCCCCAGATACGCAGTATTTT

clone size: NA
V gene: TRBV11-3
J gene: TRBJ2-7
D gene: TRBD2
CDR3 protein: CASSPAGGIASSYEQYF
CDR3 DNA: TGTGCCAGCAGCCCCGCGGGGGGGATAGCGAGCTCCTACGAGCAGTACTTC

clone size: NA
V gene: TRBV6-2/TRBV6-3
J gene: TRBJ1-6
D gene: NA
CDR3 protein: CASSNEGRNSPLHF
CDR3 DNA: TGTGCCAGCAGTAACGAGGGCCGCAATTCACCCCTCCACTTT

clone size: once
V gene: TRBV3-1/TRBV3-2
J gene: TRBJ1-6
D gene: NA
CDR3 protein: CASGQGRNSPLHF
CDR3 DNA: TGTGCCAGCGGGCAGGGTCGTAATTCACCCCTCCACTTT

clone size: NA
V gene: TRBV5-1
J gene: TRBJ1-4
D gene: TRBD1
CDR3 protein: CASSLGAGGEKLFF
CDR3 DNA: TGCGCCAGCAGCTTGGGGGCAGGGGGTGAAAAACTGTTTTTT

clone size: NA
V gene: TRBV23-1
J gene: TRBJ2-3
D gene: TRBD1
CDR3 protein: CASSQSGQGMKETQYF
CDR3 DNA: TGCGCCAGCAGTCAGAGCGGACAGGGGATGAAGGAGACGCAGTATTTT